Shown below are 9 T cell receptor beta chains from a single sample sequenced in a study of blood T cell repertoires in COVID-19. The repertoire was sequenced with immunoSEQ multiplex PCR; TCRdb's copy has only in-frame clones and lacks some. The repertoire holds over 250,000 clones, with 89% as singletons. Sequenced: PBMCs or T cells enriched from blood (not recorded which). These receptors all stem from a woman aged 55-69 years who had recovered from COVID-19.

This clone turned up a few times. J is TRBJ1-4 and V is TRBV10-1; weak D call: TRBD1 (6 bases). Germline V CDR1 and CDR2: WNHNN, SYGVQD (reference sequence). V gave up 3 bases and J gave up 3 bases, with 17 bases separating them. There are 17 residues in the CDR3. The CDR3 region is CASSDLGQGYANEKLFF. The CDR3 nucleotides read TGCGCCAGCAGTGACCTAGGGCAGGGGTACGCTAATGAAAAACTGTTTTTT.

This clone was seen only once. This chain joins TRBV6-5 and TRBJ1-1, with D uncertain. The V and J ends lost 6 bases and 7 bases respectively, with 15 bases between them. The CDR3 covers 13 residues. Germline assignment: CDR1 MNHEY and CDR2 SVGAGI. This CDR3 reads CASSHETGIEAFF. CDR3 coding DNA: TGTGCCAGCAGCCATGAAACCGGGATTGAAGCTTTCTTT.

The V and J genes are TRBV7-8 and TRBJ1-1; TRBD1 matches 11 bases. Germline loops: CDR1 SGHVS, CDR2 FQNEAQ. V trimming: 5 bases; J trimming: 4 bases; junction bases outside the gene matches: 3. The CDR3 spans 14 residues. CDR3 in amino acids: CASSPGQGGTEAFF. CDR3 bases: TGTGCCAGCAGCCCGGGACAGGGGGGCACTGAAGCTTTCTTT.

The chain combines TRBV20-1 with TRBJ1-2, with D hard to call. The germline CDR1 and CDR2 sequences are DFQATT and SNEGSKA (reference sequence). The CDR3 runs to 11 residues. V was pared by 0 bases and J by 11 bases, with 10 bases between. CDR3 sequence (DNA): TGCAGTGCTAGAGAGTCAAACAGATACACCTTC. This gives the protein CSARESNRYTF.

V and J are TRBV28 and TRBJ2-5; D not certain. The CDR3 runs 16 residues. The V end lost 5 bases, the J end lost 3 bases, and 19 bases lay between the germline ends. In germline, CDR1 is MDHEN, CDR2 SYDVKM. The CDR3 sequence is CASSTSFSVNEETQYF. In DNA form, the CDR3 reads TGTGCCAGCAGTACCTCCTTCAGTGTGAACGAAGAGACCCAGTACTTC.

This clone is a singleton in its sample. The chain employs TRBV5-5 and TRBJ1-4; TRBD1 matches at 8 bases. Trimming cost V 5 bases and J 8 bases; bases outside gene matches: 14. The germline CDR1 and CDR2 sequences are SGHKS and YYEKEE (reference sequence). This CDR3 is 16 amino acids long. The CDR3 is CASSFGLTGGDEKLFF. The CDR3 nucleotides are TGTGCCAGCAGTTTCGGGCTAACAGGGGGAGACGAAAAACTGTTTTTT.

Only one count was recorded for this clone. The V call is TRBV3-1 (or the pseudogene TRBV3-2), the J call TRBJ2-3; 8 positions agree with TRBD2. CDR1 is LGHDT and CDR2 is YNNKEL in the germline V gene (reference sequence). V was clipped by 3 bases and J by 5 bases; unmatched bases: 7. This CDR3 spans 15 amino acids. CDR3 in amino acids: CASSHSGSGRDTQYF. The CDR3 DNA follows: TGTGCCAGCAGCCACTCCGGGAGCGGGAGAGATACGCAGTATTTT.

This clone has a single count. Compared with germline, one end of the junction differs, possibly owing to a read error. The chain employs TRBV14 and TRBJ2-1, with 9 nucleotides matching TRBD1. This CDR3 has 16 residues. Germline loops: CDR1 SGHDN, CDR2 FVKESK. CDR3 region: CASSQDDGTGYSEQFF. The CDR3, as DNA: TGTGCCAGCAGCCAAGATGACGGGACAGGGTACAGTGAGCAGTTCTTC. Looking up the rest from reference TRBV14 and TRBJ2-1 gives the full variable domain: EAGVTQFPSHSVIEKGQTVTLRCDPISGHDNLYWYRRVMGKEIKFLLHFVKESKQDESGMPNNRFLAERTGGTYSTLKVQPAELEDSGVYFCASSQDDGTGYSEQFFGPGTRLTVL.

This clone is a singleton in its sample. A read error may account for a junction end that differs from germline. This chain uses TRBV28 with TRBJ1-1; 10 bases are a match to TRBD1. Germline loops: CDR1 MDHEN, CDR2 SYDVKM. The length of the CDR3 is 15 residues. The CDR3 nucleotides are TGTGCCAGCAGTAATCCGGGACAGGGGAACATTGAAGCTTTCTTT. This codes for CASSNPGQGNIEAFF.